Shown below are 26 T cell receptor beta chains from a single sample sequenced in a study of CD8+ T cells in alopecia areata. Extracted from the samples, RNA was reverse transcribed into cDNA to serve as the sequencing template. Measured with immunoSEQ multiplex PCR; TCRdb has only the in-frame clones, and not every one. The table includes tens of thousands of clones, about 74% detected once. The sample was NKG2D-low CD8+ T cells sorted from blood. All receptors come from a human donor with alopecia areata.

The V call is TRBV29-1, the J call TRBJ1-4, with no clear D. This CDR3 contains 13 residues. CDR1 is SQVTM and CDR2 is ANQGSEA in the germline V gene. The CDR3 is CRSLRTTNEKLFF. CDR3 nucleotides: TGCAGGTCCCTAAGAACAACTAATGAAAAACTGTTTTTT. Full variable domain (missing parts from reference TRBV29-1 and TRBJ1-4): SAVISQKPSRDICQRGTSLTIQCQVDSQVTMMFWYRQQPGQSLTLIATANQGSEATYESGFVIDKFPISRPNLTFSTLTVSNMSPEDSSIYLCRSLRTTNEKLFFGSGTQLSVL.

V usage is TRBV7-9 and J usage is TRBJ2-1; D remains unclear. Trimming pared 5 bases from V and 4 bases from J, leaving 15 bases between. The CDR3 has 15 residues. Germline V CDR1 and CDR2: SEHNR, FQNEAQ (reference sequence). CDR3 in DNA: TGTGCCAGCAGCGCCGTGTTGGCGGCTTACAATGAGCAGTTCTTC. Translating it yields CASSAVLAAYNEQFF.

This clone appeared a single time. The CDR3 sequence: CASKQPGQGDNEQFF. For the CDR3, the DNA is TGTGCCAGCAAACAACCGGGACAGGGGGACAATGAGCAGTTCTTC. The chain uses TRBV6-6 and TRBJ2-1, with 11 bases identical to TRBD1. The trim removed 7 bases at V and 5 bases at J, leaving 7 bases unmatched. The germline V gene has CDR1 MNHNY and CDR2 SVGAGI (reference sequence). This CDR3 has 15 amino acids.

By share, this clone counts as medium-sized. The rearrangement links TRBV15 to TRBJ2-1; 13 bases agree with TRBD2. Trimming removed 1 base from V and 4 bases from J; junction bases left unmatched: 4. The germline V gene has CDR1 LNHNV and CDR2 YYDKDF (reference sequence). The CDR3 loop spans 17 amino acids. This chain's CDR3 is CATSRGTSGSGYNEQFF. For the CDR3, the DNA is TGTGCCACCAGCAGAGGGACTAGCGGGAGCGGGTACAATGAGCAGTTCTTC.

This chain links TRBV6-4 with TRBJ2-5, with 8 bases matching TRBD2. Germline-derived CDR1 and CDR2 are MRHNA and SNTAGT. The V segment lost 4 bases and the J segment 4 bases; nucleotides outside the gene matches: 8. This CDR3 is 15 amino acids long. The CDR3 DNA follows: TGTGCCAGCAGTGGTGAAGCGGGAGAAATAGAGACCCAGTACTTC. Residues: CASSGEAGEIETQYF.

The chain carries TRBV7-9 and TRBJ2-7; TRBD1 matches 9 bases. CDR1 is SEHNR, CDR2 FQNEAQ, per germline (reference sequence). The trim removed 5 bases at V and 0 bases at J, leaving 5 bases unmatched. The CDR3 length is 15 residues. The CDR3 region is CASSGGQGPSYEQYF. The CDR3, as DNA: TGTGCCAGCAGCGGGGGACAGGGCCCCTCCTACGAGCAGTACTTC.

The CDR3 sequence is CASSQVISGGPTDTQYF. The CDR3 DNA is TGTGCCAGCAGCCAAGTCATCAGCGGGGGCCCCACAGATACGCAGTATTTT. The chain joins TRBV4-2 to TRBJ2-3; 8 bases fit TRBD2. The CDR3 totals 17 residues. Unmatched junction bases numbered 8, after V lost 1 base and J lost 2 bases. CDR1 and CDR2 (germline): LGHNA, YNFKEQ.

This clone was observed a single time. The V call is TRBV29-1, the J call TRBJ1-1; no clear D gene. The V end was cut by 5 bases, the J end by 5 bases, with 24 bases between. CDR3 size: 16 residues. The germline V gene has CDR1 SQVTM and CDR2 ANQGSEA. The CDR3 is CSVPIPGRRTGTEAFF. The CDR3 DNA reads TGCAGCGTTCCAATCCCAGGACGGCGAACGGGGACTGAAGCTTTCTTT. Drawing the rest from reference TRBV29-1 and TRBJ1-1, the complete variable domain is SAVISQKPSRDICQRGTSLTIQCQVDSQVTMMFWYRQQPGQSLTLIATANQGSEATYESGFVIDKFPISRPNLTFSTLTVSNMSPEDSSIYLCSVPIPGRRTGTEAFFGQGTRLTVV.

The CDR3 protein is CASSQVELADNEQFF. The CDR3 DNA reads TGCGCCAGCAGCCAAGTTGAACTAGCCGACAATGAGCAGTTCTTC. The chain links TRBV4-1 to TRBJ2-1, with TRBD2 as a possible D gene (6 bases). CDR1 MGHRA and CDR2 YSYEKL come from the germline V gene. The CDR3 loop spans 15 amino acids. V dropped 1 base and J dropped 5 bases, with 12 bases sitting between them.

This clone occurred once. Sequence at one end of the junction differs from germline and may be a read error. The identical CDR3 is also encoded by other nucleotide sequences in the sample. The V and J genes are TRBV29-1 and TRBJ1-1; D perhaps matches TRBD1 (5 bases). Germline V gene lookup returns CDR1 SQVTM and CDR2 ANQGSEA. The CDR3 contains 14 residues. The CDR3 loop reads CSGGRGYRDTEAFF. The CDR3 DNA follows: TGCAGCGGGGGGAGGGGTTACCGAGACACTGAAGCCTTCTTT.

This chain links TRBV27 with TRBJ2-3, with 7 bases aligning to TRBD2. There are 14 residues in the CDR3. V lost 8 bases and J lost 0; bases outside the gene matches: 5. Germline V gives CDR1 MNHEY, CDR2 SMNVEV (reference sequence). The CDR3 nucleotides read TGTGCCAGCTCCAGCGGGGATAGCACAGATACGCAGTATTTT. Translation: CASSSGDSTDTQYF.

The DNA of the CDR3 is TGTGCCAGCTACATAGCCGGGACAGGGAGATACAATGAGCAGTTCTTC. Translating it yields CASYIAGTGRYNEQFF. The V and J genes are TRBV28 and TRBJ2-1, with 9 bases that match TRBD1. Germline trimming cut 8 bases from V and 4 bases from J; bases unmatched to any gene: 12. Germline-derived CDR1 and CDR2 are MDHEN and SYDVKM. The CDR3 is made up of 16 amino acids.

V is TRBV29-1 and J is TRBJ2-7, with D tentatively TRBD1 (5 bases). V shed 5 bases and J shed 1 base, with 9 bases lying between them. Germline CDR1 and CDR2: SQVTM and ANQGSEA. The length of the CDR3 is 12 residues. CDR3 DNA sequence: TGCAGCGTTTATCAGGGTTCCTACGAGCAGTACTTC. Its protein product is CSVYQGSYEQYF.

V is TRBV19 and J is TRBJ2-7; no clear D. Per the germline V gene, CDR1 is LNHDA and CDR2 is SQIVND (reference sequence). V dropped 5 bases and J dropped 7 bases, with 9 bases sitting between them. This CDR3 has 11 amino acids. The CDR3 sequence: CASSGVGEQYF. The CDR3 DNA is TGTGCCAGTAGTGGGGTTGGAGAGCAGTACTTC.

The chain employs TRBV7-8 and TRBJ1-5, with 9 bases that match TRBD1. Germline CDR1 SGHVS, CDR2 FQNEAQ. The V and J ends lost 1 base and 5 bases, in that order; junction bases with no gene match: 3. There are 15 residues in the CDR3. DNA for the CDR3: TGTGCCAGCAGCTTAGTTGGGACAGGGTATCAGCCCCAGCATTTT. This translates into CASSLVGTGYQPQHF.

The chain combines TRBV30 with TRBJ2-3; 10 bases align to TRBD2. CDR3 length: 16 residues. V gave up 3 bases and J gave up 0 bases; unmatched junction bases: 6. Germline assignment: CDR1 GTSNPN and CDR2 SVGIG (reference sequence). CDR3 amino acids: CAWRVAGGSSTDTQYF. CDR3 bases: TGTGCCTGGAGAGTAGCGGGGGGTTCTAGCACAGATACGCAGTATTTT.

This chain connects TRBV29-1 to TRBJ1-3; D is unclear. The V gene lost 2 bases and the J gene lost 1 base, with 6 bases spanning the gap. CDR1 is SQVTM and CDR2 is ANQGSEA in the germline V gene. The CDR3 sequence is 13 residues long. CDR3 DNA sequence: TGCAGCGTTGAAACGCCTTCTGGAAACACCATATATTTT. It codes for CSVETPSGNTIYF.

This clone was found a few times. At one of its ends the junction is not consistent with the germline gene, which may arise from a read error. The V call is TRBV7-9, the J call TRBJ2-4; TRBD2 agrees at 9 bases. Germline loops: CDR1 SEHNR, CDR2 FQNEAQ (reference sequence). This CDR3 comprises 14 residues. CDR3 in amino acids: CASSVAGEGNIQYF. CDR3 bases: TGTGCCAGCAGCGTAGCGGGAGAAGGGAACATTCAGTACTTC.

This rearrangement joins TRBV9 to TRBJ2-1, with 7 bases aligning to TRBD2. The V segment lost 0 bases and the J segment 0 bases; nucleotides outside the gene matches: 3. CDR3 size: 16 residues. Germline CDR1 SGDLS, CDR2 YYNGEE. The CDR3 nucleotides read TGTGCCAGCAGCGTAGTCCGGGACTACTCCTACAATGAGCAGTTCTTC. It encodes CASSVVRDYSYNEQFF.

The V call is TRBV2, the J call TRBJ2-1; 7 nucleotides agree with TRBD2. This CDR3 has 15 residues. Per the germline V gene, CDR1 is SNHLY and CDR2 is FYNNEI. J was trimmed by 7 bases and V by 7 bases; bases with no gene match: 13. The CDR3 spells CASNRLTPGLNEQFF. CDR3 bases: TGTGCCAGCAACAGATTAACTCCGGGACTAAATGAGCAGTTCTTC.

The chain links TRBV7-2 to TRBJ2-7; D may match TRBD1 or TRBD2 (5 bases each). Germline CDR1 and CDR2: SGHTA and FQGNSA. The length of the CDR3 is 14 residues. Between the trimmed V and J ends, which lost 1 base and 4 bases, there was a span of 11 bases. CDR3 region: CASSLGVGGYEQYF. For the CDR3, the DNA is TGTGCCAGCAGCTTAGGTGTTGGGGGATACGAGCAGTACTTC. Supplemented by reference TRBV7-2 and TRBJ2-7, the full variable domain reads GAGVSQSPSNKVTEKGKDVELRCDPISGHTALYWYRQSLGQGLEFLIYFQGNSAPDKSGLPSDRFSAERTGGSVSTLTIQRTQQEDSAVYLCASSLGVGGYEQYFGPGTRLTVT.

The rearrangement links TRBV4-1 to TRBJ2-2; D ambiguous. V shed 3 bases and J shed 3 bases, with 8 bases lying between them. Germline CDR1 is MGHRA and CDR2 is YSYEKL. This CDR3 is built from 14 residues. The CDR3 loop reads CASSQIGDTGELFF. Here the CDR3 DNA reads TGCGCCAGCAGCCAGATAGGAGACACCGGGGAGCTGTTTTTT.

The CDR3 coding sequence is TGTGCCAGCAGCGTCGACAGAGACAATGAGCAGTTCTTC. Protein: CASSVDRDNEQFF. The rearrangement links TRBV9 to TRBJ2-1, with D maybe TRBD1 (5 bases). Germline V gene data show CDR1 as SGDLS and CDR2 as YYNGEE. Trimming pared 2 bases from V and 5 bases from J, leaving 8 bases between. The CDR3 is 13 residues long.

The rearrangement uses TRBV13 and TRBJ2-7; D is uncertain. The CDR3 totals 15 residues. CDR1 PRHDT and CDR2 FYEKMQ come from the germline V gene (reference sequence). V gave up 0 bases and J gave up 1 base, with 10 bases separating them. Here the CDR3 reads CASSLGAFDSYEQYF. As DNA, the CDR3 is TGTGCCAGCAGCTTAGGAGCATTTGATTCCTACGAGCAGTACTTC.

This chain links TRBV29-1 with TRBJ2-7; 9 bases fit TRBD1. CDR1 SQVTM and CDR2 ANQGSEA come from the germline V gene. Losses at the gene ends were 4 bases for V and 3 bases for J; bases not matched to a gene: 1. The CDR3 length is 12 residues. DNA for the CDR3: TGCAGCGTTGTGACAGGGGGCTACGAGCAGTACTTC. Translating it yields CSVVTGGYEQYF.

The rearrangement links TRBV7-2 to TRBJ1-2, with D perhaps matching TRBD1 (6 bases). With 5 bases removed from V and 4 bases from J, the gap between germline ends came to 11 bases. The CDR3 contains 13 residues. Germline V gene lookup returns CDR1 SGHTA and CDR2 FQGNSA. CDR3 amino acids: CASSGDIGYGYTF. The CDR3 region has the DNA TGTGCCAGCAGCGGGGACATCGGCTATGGCTACACCTTC.